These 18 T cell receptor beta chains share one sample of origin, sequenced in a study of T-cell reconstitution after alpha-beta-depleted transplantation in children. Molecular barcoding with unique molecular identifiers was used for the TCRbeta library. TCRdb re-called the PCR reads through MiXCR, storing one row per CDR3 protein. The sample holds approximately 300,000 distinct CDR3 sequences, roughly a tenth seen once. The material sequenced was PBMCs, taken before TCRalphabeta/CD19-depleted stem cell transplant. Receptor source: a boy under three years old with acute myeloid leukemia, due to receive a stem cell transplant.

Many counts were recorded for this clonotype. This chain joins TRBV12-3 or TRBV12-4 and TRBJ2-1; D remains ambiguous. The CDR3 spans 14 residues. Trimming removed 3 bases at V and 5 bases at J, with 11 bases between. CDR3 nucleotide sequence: TGTGCCAGCAGTTTTGGGTACGGAAACAATGAGCAGTTCTTC. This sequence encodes CASSFGYGNNEQFF.

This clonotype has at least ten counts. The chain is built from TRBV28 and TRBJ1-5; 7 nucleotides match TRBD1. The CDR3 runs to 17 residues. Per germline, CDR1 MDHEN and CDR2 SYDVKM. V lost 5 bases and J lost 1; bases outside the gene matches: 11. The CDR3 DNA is TGTGCCAGCAGTCTACTAACGACAGGGAACAGCAATCAGCCCCAGCATTTT. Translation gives CASSLLTTGNSNQPQHF.

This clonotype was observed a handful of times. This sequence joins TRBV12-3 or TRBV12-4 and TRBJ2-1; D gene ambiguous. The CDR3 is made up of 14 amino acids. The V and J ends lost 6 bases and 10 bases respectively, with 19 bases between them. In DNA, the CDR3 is TGTGCCAGCAGCTTACCCATACTACGACGGGAGCAGTTCTTC. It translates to CASSLPILRREQFF.

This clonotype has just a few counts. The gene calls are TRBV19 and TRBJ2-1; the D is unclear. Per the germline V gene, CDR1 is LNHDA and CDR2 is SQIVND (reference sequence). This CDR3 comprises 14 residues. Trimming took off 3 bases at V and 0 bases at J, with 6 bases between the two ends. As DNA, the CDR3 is TGTGCCAGTAGTATGATAGACTCCTACAATGAGCAGTTCTTC. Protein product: CASSMIDSYNEQFF.

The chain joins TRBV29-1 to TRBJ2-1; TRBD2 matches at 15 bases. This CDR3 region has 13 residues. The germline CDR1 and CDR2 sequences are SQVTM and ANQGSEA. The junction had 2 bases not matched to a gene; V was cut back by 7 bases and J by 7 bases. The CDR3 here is CSAGTSGGNEQFF. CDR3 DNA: TGCAGCGCCGGGACTAGCGGGGGGAATGAGCAGTTCTTC.

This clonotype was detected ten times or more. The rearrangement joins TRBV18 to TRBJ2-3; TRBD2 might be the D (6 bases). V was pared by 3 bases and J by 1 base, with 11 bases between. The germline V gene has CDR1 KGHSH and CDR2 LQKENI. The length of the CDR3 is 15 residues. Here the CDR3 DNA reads TGTGCCAGCTCACCGGGGGGACCACGCACAGATACGCAGTATTTT. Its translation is CASSPGGPRTDTQYF. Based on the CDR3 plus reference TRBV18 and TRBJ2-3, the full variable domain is NAGVMQNPRHLVRRRGQEARLRCSPMKGHSHVYWYRQLPEEGLKFMVYLQKENIIDESGMPKERFSAEFPKEGPSILRIQQVVRGDSAAYFCASSPGGPRTDTQYFGPGTRLTVL.

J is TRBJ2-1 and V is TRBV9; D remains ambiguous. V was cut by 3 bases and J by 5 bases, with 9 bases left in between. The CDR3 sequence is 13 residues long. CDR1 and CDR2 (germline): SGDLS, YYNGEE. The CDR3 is CASSDPLNNEQFF. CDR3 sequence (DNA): TGTGCCAGCAGCGATCCCCTCAACAATGAGCAGTTCTTC.

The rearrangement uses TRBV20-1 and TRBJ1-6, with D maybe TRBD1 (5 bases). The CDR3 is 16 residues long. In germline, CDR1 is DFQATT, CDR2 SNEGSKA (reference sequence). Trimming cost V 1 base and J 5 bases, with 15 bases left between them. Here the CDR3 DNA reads TGCAGTGCTAGAGTGGAGGTGGGGGGGAATAATTCACCCCTCCACTTT. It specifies CSARVEVGGNNSPLHF.

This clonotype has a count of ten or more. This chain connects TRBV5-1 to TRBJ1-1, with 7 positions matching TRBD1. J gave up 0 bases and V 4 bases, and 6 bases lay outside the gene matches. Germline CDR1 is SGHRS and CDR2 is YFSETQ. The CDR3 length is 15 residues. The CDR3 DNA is TGCGCCAGCAGCGTCACAGGGGCCCTGAACACTGAAGCTTTCTTT. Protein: CASSVTGALNTEAFF.

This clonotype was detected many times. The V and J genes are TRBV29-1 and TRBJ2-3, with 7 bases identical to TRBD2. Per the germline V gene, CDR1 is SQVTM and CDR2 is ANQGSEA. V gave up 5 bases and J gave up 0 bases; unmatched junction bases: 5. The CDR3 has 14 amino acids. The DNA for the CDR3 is TGCAGCGTTAATGGGGGGGACAGCACAGATACGCAGTATTTT. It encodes CSVNGGDSTDTQYF.

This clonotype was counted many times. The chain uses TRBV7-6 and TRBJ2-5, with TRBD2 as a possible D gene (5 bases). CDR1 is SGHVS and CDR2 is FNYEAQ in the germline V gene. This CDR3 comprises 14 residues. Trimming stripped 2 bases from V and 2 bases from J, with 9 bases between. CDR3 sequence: CASSLLEAQETQYF. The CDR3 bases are TGTGCCAGCAGCTTACTGGAGGCTCAAGAGACCCAGTACTTC.

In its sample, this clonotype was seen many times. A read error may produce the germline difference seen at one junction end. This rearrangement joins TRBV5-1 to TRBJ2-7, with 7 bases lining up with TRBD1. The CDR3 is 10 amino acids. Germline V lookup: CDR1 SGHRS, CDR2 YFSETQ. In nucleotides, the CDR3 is TGCGCCAGCATCCCGGGACAGATTTTCTTC. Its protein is CASIPGQIFF.

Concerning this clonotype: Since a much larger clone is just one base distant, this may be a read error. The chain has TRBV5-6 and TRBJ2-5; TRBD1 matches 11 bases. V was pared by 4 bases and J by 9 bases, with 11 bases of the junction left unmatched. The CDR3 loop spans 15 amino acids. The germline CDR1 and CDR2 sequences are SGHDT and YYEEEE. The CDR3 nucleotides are TGTGCCAGCAGCACCCGGACAGGGGGCGCTGAGTCCCAGTACTTC. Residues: CASSTRTGGAESQYF.

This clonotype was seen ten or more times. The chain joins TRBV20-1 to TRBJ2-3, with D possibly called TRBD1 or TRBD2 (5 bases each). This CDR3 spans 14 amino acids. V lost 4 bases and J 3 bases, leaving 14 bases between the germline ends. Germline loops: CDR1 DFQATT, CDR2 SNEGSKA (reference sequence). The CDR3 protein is CSAIPGRVTDTQYF. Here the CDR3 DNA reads TGCAGTGCTATCCCGGGGCGTGTAACAGATACGCAGTATTTT.

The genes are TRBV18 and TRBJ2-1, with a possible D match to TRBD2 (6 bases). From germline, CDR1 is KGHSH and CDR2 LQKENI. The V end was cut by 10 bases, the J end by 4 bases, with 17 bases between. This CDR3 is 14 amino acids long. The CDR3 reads CATYGTSIYNEQFF. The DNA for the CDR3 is TGTGCCACCTACGGTACTAGCATATACAATGAGCAGTTCTTC.

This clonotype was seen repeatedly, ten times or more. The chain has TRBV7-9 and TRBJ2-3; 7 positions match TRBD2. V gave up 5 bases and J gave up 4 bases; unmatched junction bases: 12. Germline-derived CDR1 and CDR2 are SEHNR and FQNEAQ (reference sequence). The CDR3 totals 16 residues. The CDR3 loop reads CASSPRGGKTPDTQYF. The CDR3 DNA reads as TGTGCCAGCAGCCCCCGGGGAGGGAAGACTCCAGATACGCAGTATTTT.

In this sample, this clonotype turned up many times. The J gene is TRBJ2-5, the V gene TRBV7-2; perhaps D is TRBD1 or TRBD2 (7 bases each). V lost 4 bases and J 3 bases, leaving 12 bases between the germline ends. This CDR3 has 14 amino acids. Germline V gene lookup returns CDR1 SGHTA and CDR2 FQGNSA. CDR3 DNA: TGTGCCAGCAGCTCACAGGGGAGGGAAGAGACCCAGTACTTC. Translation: CASSSQGREETQYF.

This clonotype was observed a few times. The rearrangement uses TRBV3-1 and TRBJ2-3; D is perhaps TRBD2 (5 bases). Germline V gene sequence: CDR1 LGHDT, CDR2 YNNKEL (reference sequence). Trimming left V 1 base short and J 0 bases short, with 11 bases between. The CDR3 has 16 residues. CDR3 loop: CASSQVSRGSTDTQYF. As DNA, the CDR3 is TGTGCCAGCAGCCAAGTTTCGCGCGGGAGCACAGATACGCAGTATTTT.